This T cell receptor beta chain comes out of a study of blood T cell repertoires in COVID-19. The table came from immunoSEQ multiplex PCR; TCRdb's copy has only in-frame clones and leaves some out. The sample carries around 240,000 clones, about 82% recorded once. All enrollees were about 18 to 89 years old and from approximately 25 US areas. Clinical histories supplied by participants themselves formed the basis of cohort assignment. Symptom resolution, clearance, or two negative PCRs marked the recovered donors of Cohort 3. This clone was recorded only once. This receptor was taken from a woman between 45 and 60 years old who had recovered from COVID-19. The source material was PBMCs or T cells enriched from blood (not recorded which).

The CDR3 bases are TGCGCCAGCAGCCAAGAATGGCAGGTAAACACTGAAGCTTTCTTT. The encoded protein is CASSQEWQVNTEAFF. The chain has TRBV4-3 and TRBJ1-1; D call uncertain. V lost 0 bases and J 2 bases, leaving 10 bases between the germline ends. CDR3 length equals 15 residues. Germline CDR1 reads LGHNA; CDR2 reads YSLEER.